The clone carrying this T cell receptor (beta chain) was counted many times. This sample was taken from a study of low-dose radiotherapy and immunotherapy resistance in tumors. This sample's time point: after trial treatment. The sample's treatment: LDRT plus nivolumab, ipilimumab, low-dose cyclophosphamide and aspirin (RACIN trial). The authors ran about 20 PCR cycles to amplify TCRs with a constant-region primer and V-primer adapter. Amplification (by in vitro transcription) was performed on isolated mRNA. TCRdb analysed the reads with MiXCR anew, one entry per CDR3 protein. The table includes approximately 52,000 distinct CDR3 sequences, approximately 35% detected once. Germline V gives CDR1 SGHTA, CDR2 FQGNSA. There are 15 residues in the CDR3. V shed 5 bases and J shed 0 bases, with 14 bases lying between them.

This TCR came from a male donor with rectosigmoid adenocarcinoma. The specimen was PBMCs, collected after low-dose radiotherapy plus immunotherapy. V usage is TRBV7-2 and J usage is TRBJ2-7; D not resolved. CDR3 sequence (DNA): TGTGCCAGCAGCCTAGACCCATTAAGCTCCTACGAGCAGTACTTC. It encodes CASSLDPLSSYEQYF.